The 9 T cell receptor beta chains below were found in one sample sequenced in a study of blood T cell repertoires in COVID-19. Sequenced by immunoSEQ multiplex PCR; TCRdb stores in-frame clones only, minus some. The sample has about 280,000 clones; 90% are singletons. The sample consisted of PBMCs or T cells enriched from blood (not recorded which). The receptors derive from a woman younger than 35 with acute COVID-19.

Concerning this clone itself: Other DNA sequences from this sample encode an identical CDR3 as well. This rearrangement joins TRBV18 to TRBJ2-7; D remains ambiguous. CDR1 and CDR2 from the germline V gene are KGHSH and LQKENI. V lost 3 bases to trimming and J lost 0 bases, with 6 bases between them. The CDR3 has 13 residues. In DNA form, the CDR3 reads TGTGCCAGCTCACCTCCTAGCTCCTACGAGCAGTACTTC. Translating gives CASSPPSSYEQYF.

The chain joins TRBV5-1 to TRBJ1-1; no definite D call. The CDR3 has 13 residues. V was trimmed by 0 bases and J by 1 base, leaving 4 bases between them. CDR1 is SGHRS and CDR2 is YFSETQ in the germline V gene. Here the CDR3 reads CASSLEQNTEAFF. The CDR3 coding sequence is TGCGCCAGCAGCTTGGAACAGAACACTGAAGCTTTCTTT.

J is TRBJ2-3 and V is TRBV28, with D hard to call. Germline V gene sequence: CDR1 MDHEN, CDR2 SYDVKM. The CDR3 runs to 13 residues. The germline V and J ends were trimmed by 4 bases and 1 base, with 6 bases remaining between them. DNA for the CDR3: TGTGCCAGCAGTTATGTCGGCACAGATACGCAGTATTTT. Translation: CASSYVGTDTQYF.

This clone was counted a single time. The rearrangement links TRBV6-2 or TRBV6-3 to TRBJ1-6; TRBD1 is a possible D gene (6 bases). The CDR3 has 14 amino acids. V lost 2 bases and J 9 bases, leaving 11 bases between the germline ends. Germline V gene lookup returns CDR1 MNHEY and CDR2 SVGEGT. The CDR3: CASSYSGGSSPLHF. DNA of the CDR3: TGTGCCAGCAGTTACAGTGGGGGCAGTTCACCCCTCCACTTT.

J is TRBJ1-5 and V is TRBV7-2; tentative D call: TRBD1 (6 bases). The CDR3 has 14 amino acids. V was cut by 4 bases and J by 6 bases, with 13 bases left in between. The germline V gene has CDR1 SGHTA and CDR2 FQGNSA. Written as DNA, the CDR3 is TGTGCCAGCAGCTCGGACAGTTCCGCTCAGCCCCAGCATTTT. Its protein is CASSSDSSAQPQHF.

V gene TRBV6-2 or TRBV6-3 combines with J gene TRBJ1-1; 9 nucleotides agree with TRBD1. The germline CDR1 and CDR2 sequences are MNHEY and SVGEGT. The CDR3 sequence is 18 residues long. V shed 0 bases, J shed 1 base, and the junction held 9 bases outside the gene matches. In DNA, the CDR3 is TGTGCCAGCAGTTACTCACGACAAAGGGGACAGGGGAACACTGAAGCTTTCTTT. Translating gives CASSYSRQRGQGNTEAFF.

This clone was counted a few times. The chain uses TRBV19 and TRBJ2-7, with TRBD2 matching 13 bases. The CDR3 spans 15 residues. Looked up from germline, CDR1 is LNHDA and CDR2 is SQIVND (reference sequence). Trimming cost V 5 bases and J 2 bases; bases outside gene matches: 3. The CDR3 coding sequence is TGTGCCAGTAGTTTTGGACTAGCGGGAGCCTACGAGCAGTACTTC. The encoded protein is CASSFGLAGAYEQYF. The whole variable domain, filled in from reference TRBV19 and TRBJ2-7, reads DGGITQSPKYLFRKEGQNVTLSCEQNLNHDAMYWYRQDPGQGLRLIYYSQIVNDFQKGDIAEGYSVSREKKESFPLTVTSAQKNPTAFYLCASSFGLAGAYEQYFGPGTRLTVT.

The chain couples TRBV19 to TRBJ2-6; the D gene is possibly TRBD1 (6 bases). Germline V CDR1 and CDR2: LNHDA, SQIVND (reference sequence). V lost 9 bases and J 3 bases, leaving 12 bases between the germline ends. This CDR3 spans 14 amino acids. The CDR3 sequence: CASRTVGGANVLTF. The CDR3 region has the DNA TGTGCCAGCAGGACAGTCGGTGGGGCCAACGTCCTGACTTTC.

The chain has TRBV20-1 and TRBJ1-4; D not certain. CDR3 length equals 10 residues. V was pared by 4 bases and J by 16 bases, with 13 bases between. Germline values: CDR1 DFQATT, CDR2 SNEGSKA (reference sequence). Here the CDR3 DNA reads TGCAGTGCTATCAATGAAAAGCGGTTTTTT. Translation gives CSAINEKRFF.